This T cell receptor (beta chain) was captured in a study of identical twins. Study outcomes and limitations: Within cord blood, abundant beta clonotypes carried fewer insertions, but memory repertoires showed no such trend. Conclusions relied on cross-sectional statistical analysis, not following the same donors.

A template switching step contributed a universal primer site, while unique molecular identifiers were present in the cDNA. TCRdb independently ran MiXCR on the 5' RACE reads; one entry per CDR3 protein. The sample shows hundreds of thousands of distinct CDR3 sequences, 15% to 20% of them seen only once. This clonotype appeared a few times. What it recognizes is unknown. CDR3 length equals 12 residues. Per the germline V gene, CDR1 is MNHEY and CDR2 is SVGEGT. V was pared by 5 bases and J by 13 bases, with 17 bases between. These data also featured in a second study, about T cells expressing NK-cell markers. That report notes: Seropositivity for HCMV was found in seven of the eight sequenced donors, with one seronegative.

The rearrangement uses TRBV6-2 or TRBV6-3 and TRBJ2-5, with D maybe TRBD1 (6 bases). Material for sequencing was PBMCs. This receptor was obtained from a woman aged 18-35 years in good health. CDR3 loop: CASSRTAANWYF. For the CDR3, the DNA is TGTGCCAGCAGTCGGACAGCGGCAAATTGGTACTTC.